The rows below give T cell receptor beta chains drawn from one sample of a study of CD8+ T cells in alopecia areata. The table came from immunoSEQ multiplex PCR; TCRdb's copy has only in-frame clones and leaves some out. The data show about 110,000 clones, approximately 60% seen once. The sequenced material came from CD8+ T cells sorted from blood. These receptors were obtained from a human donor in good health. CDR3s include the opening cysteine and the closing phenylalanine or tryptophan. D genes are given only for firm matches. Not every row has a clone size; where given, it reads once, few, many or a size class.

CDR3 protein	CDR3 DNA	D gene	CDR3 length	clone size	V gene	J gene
CASSQETAPGTEAFF	TGCGCCAGCAGCCAAGAGACGGCCCCGGGGACTGAAGCTTTCTTT	-	15	-	TRBV4-3	TRBJ1-1
CASSSNPGQGGGDTQYF	TGTGCCAGCAGCTCGAATCCGGGACAGGGGGGCGGTGATACGCAGTATTTT	TRBD1	17	-	TRBV5-4	TRBJ2-3
CASSLAGARAEQYF	TGTGCCAGCAGCTTAGCAGGGGCCAGGGCCGAGCAGTACTTC	-	14	-	TRBV7-9	TRBJ2-7
CASNAGGSTEAFF	TGTGCCAGCAACGCCGGGGGAAGCACTGAAGCTTTCTTT	-	13	-	TRBV13	TRBJ1-1
CASSLFGQSEKLFF	TGTGCCAGCAGTTTATTCGGTCAGTCTGAAAAACTGTTTTTT	-	14	-	TRBV28	TRBJ1-4
CASSFLPGGNPYGYTF	TGTGCCAGCAGTTTCCTACCGGGGGGAAACCCCTATGGCTACACCTTC	-	16	-	TRBV6-5	TRBJ1-2
CASSSDRGGSTDTQYF	TGTGCCAGCAGCAGTGACAGGGGAGGTAGCACAGATACGCAGTATTTT	TRBD1	16	-	TRBV28	TRBJ2-3
CAGGDSYSYNSPLHF	TGTGCCGGGGGGGACAGCTACTCCTATAATTCACCCCTCCACTTT	TRBD1	15	few	TRBV2	TRBJ1-6
CASSGGQGFEQYF	TGTGCCAGCAGTGGGGGACAGGGGTTCGAGCAGTACTTC	TRBD1	13	-	TRBV28	TRBJ2-7
CSVESREENYGYTF	TGCAGCGTGGAATCCAGGGAGGAGAACTATGGCTACACCTTC	-	14	-	TRBV29-1	TRBJ1-2
CASSSGTRAEQYF	TGTGCCAGCAGCTCCGGGACTAGGGCCGAGCAGTACTTC	TRBD2	13	-	TRBV5-6	TRBJ2-7
CASSPRQGNYGYTF	TGTGCCAGCAGCCCCAGACAGGGTAACTATGGCTACACCTTC	TRBD1	14	-	TRBV13	TRBJ1-2
CASSVIQGDNTEAFF	TGTGCCAGCAGCGTAATACAGGGTGACAACACTGAAGCTTTCTTT	-	15	-	TRBV9	TRBJ1-1
CASSPGTSGYYEQYF	TGTGCCAGCAGCCCAGGGACTAGCGGTTACTACGAGCAGTACTTC	TRBD2	15	few	TRBV13	TRBJ2-7
CASSQNPPRQGNPPSTDTQYF	TGTGCCAGCAGCCAAAACCCCCCCCGACAGGGGAACCCCCCTAGCACAGATACGCAGTATTTT	TRBD1	21	-	TRBV7-6	TRBJ2-3
CASSEDYGYTF	TGTGCCAGCAGTGAGGACTATGGCTACACCTTC	-	11	-	TRBV6-5	TRBJ1-2
CASSRHPLWGHSPLHF	TGTGCCAGCAGTCGCCACCCCTTATGGGGGCATTCACCCCTCCACTTT	-	16	few	TRBV27	TRBJ1-6
CASRSWNDRGQGTQYF	TGTGCCAGCAGGTCCTGGAACGACAGGGGTCAGGGGACCCAGTACTTC	TRBD1	16	-	TRBV28	TRBJ2-5
CASTAGGGNSPLHF	TGTGCCAGCACCGCCGGCGGGGGGAATTCACCCCTCCACTTT	-	14	few	TRBV13	TRBJ1-6
CATSRESSGELFF	TGTGCCACCAGCAGAGAATCGTCCGGGGAGCTGTTTTTT	-	13	-	TRBV15	TRBJ2-2
CSVPPLAGGIDTQYF	TGCAGCGTTCCCCCACTAGCGGGGGGTATAGATACGCAGTATTTT	TRBD2	15	-	TRBV29-1	TRBJ2-3
CSVGWLGREHYGYTF	TGCAGCGTTGGCTGGTTGGGGCGAGAGCACTATGGCTACACCTTC	-	15	-	TRBV29-1	TRBJ1-2
CASRRGDNYGYTF	TGTGCCAGCAGAAGGGGCGACAACTATGGCTACACCTTC	-	13	-	TRBV2	TRBJ1-2
CASTPALYNEQFF	TGTGCCAGCACCCCCGCCCTCTACAATGAGCAGTTCTTC	-	13	few	TRBV27	TRBJ2-1
CASSDSPGNQPQHF	TGTGCCAGCAGTGACTCACCGGGCAATCAGCCCCAGCATTTT	-	14	few	TRBV6-4	TRBJ1-5
CASSEYREEQYF	TGTGCCAGCAGTGAATATAGAGAGGAACAGTACTTC	-	12	once	TRBV2	TRBJ2-7
CASSPSSYNEQFF	TGTGCCAGCAGCCCGAGCTCCTACAATGAGCAGTTCTTC	-	13	-	TRBV5-6	TRBJ2-1
CASSQDRGALYEQYF	TGCGCCAGCAGCCAAGATAGGGGGGCCCTCTACGAGCAGTACTTC	-	15	-	TRBV4-3	TRBJ2-7
CASSQAPFGTGKKLFF	TGTGCCAGCAGTCAAGCGCCCTTCGGGACAGGGAAAAAACTGTTTTTT	TRBD1	16	few	TRBV7-9	TRBJ1-4
CASSLVFVGYSAGELFF	TGTGCCAGCAGCTTGGTATTCGTCGGGTATTCGGCCGGGGAGCTGTTTTTT	-	17	-	TRBV5-6	TRBJ2-2
CASSHYRGRSVDTQYF	TGCGCCAGCAGCCACTACAGGGGTAGATCGGTAGATACGCAGTATTTT	TRBD1	16	-	TRBV4-3	TRBJ2-3